The rows below give T cell receptor beta chains drawn from one sample of a study of cytomegalovirus exposure and HLA in healthy donors. Libraries were prepared by immunoSEQ multiplex PCR; TCRdb keeps only in-frame clonotypes and omits some of them. Here the sample spans about 160,000 clones, over 65% being singletons. The sample taken for sequencing was PBMCs. The receptors here all came from a man between 18 and 29 years old in good health and CMV-seropositive. CDR3s include the opening cysteine and the closing phenylalanine or tryptophan. The order of the fields is D gene, clone size, J gene, V gene, CDR3 protein, CDR3 DNA. The D gene is left open where the match is weak. Rows may omit the clone size; those that give it use once, few, many or a size class.

d_gene: TRBD1
abundance: -
j_gene: TRBJ1-1
v_gene: TRBV29-1
CDR3aa: CSVNPWGQGADNTEAFF
CDR3nt: TGCAGCGTTAACCCATGGGGACAGGGGGCGGACAACACTGAAGCTTTCTTT

d_gene: -
abundance: few
j_gene: TRBJ2-2
v_gene: TRBV5-4
CDR3aa: CASGRAIGGTGELFF
CDR3nt: TGTGCCAGCGGGCGGGCGATCGGGGGCACCGGGGAGCTGTTTTTT

d_gene: TRBD1
abundance: -
j_gene: TRBJ1-2
v_gene: TRBV5-1
CDR3aa: CASTPRDRAPYGYTF
CDR3nt: TGCGCCAGCACCCCTCGGGACAGGGCTCCCTATGGCTACACCTTC

d_gene: -
abundance: few
j_gene: TRBJ1-1
v_gene: TRBV9
CDR3aa: CASSPHNSDSEAFF
CDR3nt: TGTGCCAGCAGCCCACATAATTCGGACAGTGAAGCTTTCTTT

d_gene: TRBD2
abundance: few
j_gene: TRBJ2-5
v_gene: TRBV6-4
CDR3aa: CASSEVAGGLETQYF
CDR3nt: TGTGCCAGCAGTGAGGTGGCGGGGGGGCTGGAGACCCAGTACTTC

d_gene: -
abundance: -
j_gene: TRBJ1-4
v_gene: TRBV25-1
CDR3aa: CASSEYGRGNEKLFF
CDR3nt: TGTGCCAGCAGTGAATATGGAAGGGGTAATGAAAAACTGTTTTTT

d_gene: TRBD1
abundance: -
j_gene: TRBJ1-6
v_gene: TRBV19
CDR3aa: CATSLGQGITPLHF
CDR3nt: TGTGCCACCTCACTCGGACAGGGTATTACACCCCTCCACTTT

d_gene: TRBD2
abundance: -
j_gene: TRBJ2-1
v_gene: TRBV7-9
CDR3aa: CASSLELAGAPNEQFF
CDR3nt: TGTGCCAGCAGCTTAGAACTAGCGGGAGCCCCCAATGAGCAGTTCTTC

d_gene: -
abundance: -
j_gene: TRBJ1-6
v_gene: TRBV30
CDR3aa: CAWSAPGAEVIGNSPLHF
CDR3nt: TGTGCCTGGAGTGCCCCGGGAGCTGAGGTTATCGGTAATTCACCCCTCCACTTT

d_gene: TRBD1
abundance: -
j_gene: TRBJ2-1
v_gene: TRBV6-1
CDR3aa: CASSPGQGIYEQFF
CDR3nt: TGTGCCAGCAGTCCGGGACAGGGGATTTATGAGCAGTTCTTC

d_gene: TRBD2
abundance: -
j_gene: TRBJ2-1
v_gene: TRBV11-2
CDR3aa: CASSLGVAGDEQFF
CDR3nt: TGTGCCAGCAGCTTAGGGGTAGCGGGCGATGAGCAGTTCTTC

d_gene: -
abundance: -
j_gene: TRBJ1-2
v_gene: TRBV30
CDR3aa: CAWGPGNRWDGYTF
CDR3nt: TGTGCCTGGGGCCCCGGGAACCGGTGGGATGGCTACACCTTC

d_gene: -
abundance: -
j_gene: TRBJ2-1
v_gene: TRBV7-2
CDR3aa: CASSSRAGDHEQFF
CDR3nt: TGTGCCAGCAGCTCCAGAGCAGGGGACCATGAGCAGTTCTTC

d_gene: -
abundance: -
j_gene: TRBJ1-1
v_gene: TRBV9
CDR3aa: CASSVGALNTEAFF
CDR3nt: TGTGCCAGCAGCGTAGGGGCGTTGAACACTGAAGCTTTCTTT

d_gene: -
abundance: -
j_gene: TRBJ1-5
v_gene: TRBV5-8
CDR3aa: CASSLDRGGGNQPQHF
CDR3nt: TGTGCCAGCAGCTTGGACCGGGGTGGAGGGAATCAGCCCCAGCATTTT

d_gene: TRBD1
abundance: few
j_gene: TRBJ1-2
v_gene: TRBV7-9
CDR3aa: CASSFGQGDGYTF
CDR3nt: TGTGCCAGCAGCTTCGGGCAGGGGGATGGCTACACCTTC

d_gene: -
abundance: -
j_gene: TRBJ2-5
v_gene: TRBV7-3
CDR3aa: CASSLSPQETQYF
CDR3nt: TGTGCCAGCAGCTTATCCCCGCAAGAGACCCAGTACTTC

d_gene: -
abundance: -
j_gene: TRBJ2-5
v_gene: TRBV11-2
CDR3aa: CASSFSLQGVETQYF
CDR3nt: TGTGCCAGCAGCTTTTCTCTCCAGGGTGTCGAGACCCAGTACTTC

d_gene: -
abundance: -
j_gene: TRBJ2-4
v_gene: TRBV30
CDR3aa: CAWSVGGMAKNIQYF
CDR3nt: TGTGCCTGGAGTGTAGGAGGGATGGCCAAAAACATTCAGTACTTC

d_gene: TRBD1
abundance: -
j_gene: TRBJ1-5
v_gene: TRBV19
CDR3aa: CASWTGTTAGDQPQHF
CDR3nt: TGTGCCAGCTGGACAGGGACTACTGCTGGGGATCAGCCCCAGCATTTT

d_gene: -
abundance: few
j_gene: TRBJ2-3
v_gene: TRBV6-1
CDR3aa: CASEATTSTDTQYF
CDR3nt: TGTGCCAGCGAGGCAACTACTAGCACAGATACGCAGTATTTT

d_gene: TRBD1
abundance: -
j_gene: TRBJ1-5
v_gene: TRBV2
CDR3aa: CASSEVWGRTGSKESNQPQHF
CDR3nt: TGTGCCAGCAGTGAGGTGTGGGGTAGGACAGGTTCCAAGGAAAGCAATCAGCCCCAGCATTTT

d_gene: TRBD2
abundance: once
j_gene: TRBJ2-1
v_gene: TRBV6-1
CDR3aa: CASSEVVRGRPYNEQFF
CDR3nt: TGTGCCAGCAGTGAAGTGGTGCGGGGGAGACCCTACAATGAGCAGTTCTTC

d_gene: -
abundance: -
j_gene: TRBJ2-1
v_gene: TRBV11-3
CDR3aa: CASSSGISYNEQFF
CDR3nt: TGTGCCAGCAGCTCCGGGATCTCCTACAATGAGCAGTTCTTC

d_gene: TRBD1
abundance: once
j_gene: TRBJ1-1
v_gene: TRBV27
CDR3aa: CASSLSARDREAFF
CDR3nt: TGTGCCAGCAGTTTATCGGCGCGGGACAGGGAAGCTTTCTTT

d_gene: -
abundance: -
j_gene: TRBJ2-3
v_gene: TRBV4-1
CDR3aa: CASSQVGISTDTQYF
CDR3nt: TGCGCCAGCAGCCAGGTCGGGATCAGCACAGATACGCAGTATTTT

d_gene: TRBD2
abundance: -
j_gene: TRBJ2-1
v_gene: TRBV6-4
CDR3aa: CASSDSTSGSSVEQFF
CDR3nt: TGTGCCAGCAGTGACTCTACTAGCGGGAGTTCCGTTGAGCAGTTCTTC

d_gene: -
abundance: few
j_gene: TRBJ1-5
v_gene: TRBV6-1
CDR3aa: CASSEDLWENQPQHF
CDR3nt: TGTGCCAGCAGTGAAGACCTTTGGGAGAATCAGCCCCAGCATTTT

d_gene: TRBD2
abundance: -
j_gene: TRBJ2-1
v_gene: TRBV6-4
CDR3aa: CASSISGRAFDEQFF
CDR3nt: TGTGCCAGCAGCATTAGCGGGAGGGCGTTCGATGAGCAGTTCTTC

d_gene: TRBD1
abundance: -
j_gene: TRBJ1-1
v_gene: TRBV5-1
CDR3aa: CASSIGTGVRTEAFF
CDR3nt: TGCGCCAGCAGCATCGGGACAGGGGTACGGACTGAAGCTTTCTTT

d_gene: -
abundance: -
j_gene: TRBJ1-1
v_gene: TRBV7-6
CDR3aa: CASSLGAEEAFF
CDR3nt: TGTGCCAGCAGCTTAGGTGCGGAAGAAGCTTTCTTT

d_gene: -
abundance: -
j_gene: TRBJ1-1
v_gene: TRBV19
CDR3aa: CASTHTAQGAEAFF
CDR3nt: TGTGCCAGTACCCACACAGCCCAGGGCGCTGAAGCTTTCTTT

d_gene: -
abundance: -
j_gene: TRBJ2-3
v_gene: TRBV6-1
CDR3aa: CASSLGGDTQYF
CDR3nt: TGTGCCAGCAGTCTCGGGGGAGATACGCAGTATTTT

d_gene: -
abundance: -
j_gene: TRBJ1-5
v_gene: TRBV30
CDR3aa: CAWSTGRDQPQHF
CDR3nt: TGTGCCTGGAGTACAGGGAGGGATCAGCCCCAGCATTTT

d_gene: -
abundance: -
j_gene: TRBJ1-1
v_gene: TRBV7-8
CDR3aa: CASSRRVFEQGNTEAFF
CDR3nt: TGTGCCAGCAGCCGACGAGTATTCGAACAGGGCAACACTGAAGCTTTCTTT

d_gene: -
abundance: -
j_gene: TRBJ1-4
v_gene: TRBV5-1
CDR3aa: CASSIDGGQSEKLFF
CDR3nt: TGCGCCAGCAGCATAGACGGAGGCCAAAGTGAAAAACTGTTTTTT

d_gene: -
abundance: -
j_gene: TRBJ1-1
v_gene: TRBV5-1
CDR3aa: CASSSQGVPEAFF
CDR3nt: TGCGCCAGCAGCTCACAGGGAGTGCCTGAAGCTTTCTTT

d_gene: -
abundance: -
j_gene: TRBJ1-2
v_gene: TRBV5-1
CDR3aa: CASSPPGQGYGYTF
CDR3nt: TGCGCCAGCAGTCCGCCCGGCCAGGGGTATGGCTACACCTTC

d_gene: -
abundance: -
j_gene: TRBJ1-1
v_gene: TRBV20-1
CDR3aa: CSGAGGTEAFF
CDR3nt: TGCAGTGGGGCTGGAGGGACTGAAGCTTTCTTT

d_gene: TRBD2
abundance: -
j_gene: TRBJ2-2
v_gene: TRBV9
CDR3aa: CASSVETSGRGGELFF
CDR3nt: TGTGCCAGCAGCGTAGAGACTAGCGGGAGGGGCGGGGAGCTGTTTTTT